This is a list of T cell receptor beta chains from one sample in a study of long-term antiretroviral therapy in people with HIV. Profiled with immunoSEQ multiplex PCR; TCRdb holds only in-frame clones, not every one. The sample includes some 35,000 clones, over 75% seen only once; the top ten take roughly a tenth. The sequenced sample was unsorted PBMCs, obtained 2.2 years after starting antiretroviral therapy. The receptor set was obtained from a man between 18 and 35 years old with HIV. Both conserved end residues are part of each CDR3. D genes are given only for firm matches.

TRBJ1-5 | 15 | TRBV27 | . | CASRGGRYSNQPQHF
TRBJ2-7 | 14 | TRBV11-2 | . | CASSLMGVGYEQYF
TRBJ2-3 | 16 | TRBV4-1 | . | CASSQLFQKRTDTQYF
TRBJ1-5 | 14 | TRBV6-5 | . | CASSGEYSNQPQHF
TRBJ1-1 | 13 | TRBV29-1 | . | CSVEGGSRPEAFF
TRBJ2-3 | 12 | TRBV2 | . | CASRVDADTQYF
TRBJ2-2 | 13 | TRBV7-2 | . | CASKPLGTGELFF
TRBJ1-4 | 13 | TRBV5-5 | . | CASGRLPNEKLFF
TRBJ2-5 | 17 | TRBV7-8 | TRBD2 | CASSPRASGSFEETQYF
TRBJ1-1 | 13 | TRBV27 | . | CASSSYVRGEAFF
TRBJ1-2 | 15 | TRBV6-6 | TRBD1 | CASSYGVEGATGYTF
TRBJ2-1 | 12 | TRBV14 | . | CASSPGGDEQFF
TRBJ1-5 | 14 | TRBV6-1 | . | CASSEALTHRPQHF
TRBJ2-7 | 13 | TRBV13 | TRBD1 | CASSPDRQGWQYF
TRBJ1-5 | 14 | TRBV2 | . | CASSEGFGNQPQHF
TRBJ2-3 | 16 | TRBV9 | TRBD2 | CASSVGGLAGRNTQYF
TRBJ2-7 | 15 | TRBV5-4 | TRBD2 | CASSLRAGDSYEQYF
TRBJ2-7 | 15 | TRBV9 | TRBD1 | CASSVGSGTDYEQYF
TRBJ2-1 | 15 | TRBV6-1 | TRBD2 | CASKVLGGSGNEQFF
TRBJ2-1 | 13 | TRBV7-2 | . | CASSLWREPKQFF
TRBJ2-7 | 14 | TRBV27 | . | CASSLYGGSYEQYF
TRBJ1-3 | 14 | TRBV14 | . | CASSLLSSGNTIYF
TRBJ1-1 | 14 | TRBV4-1 | TRBD1 | CASIPTGGGTEAFF
TRBJ2-7 | 14 | TRBV27 | . | CASSLSRGNYEQYF
TRBJ1-2 | 13 | TRBV4-1 | . | CASSQVSGTGYTF
TRBJ2-7 | 12 | TRBV18 | . | CASSPGTYEQYF
TRBJ2-7 | 14 | TRBV6-1 | . | CASTQNGDTQPENF
TRBJ2-7 | 17 | TRBV11-2 | TRBD2 | CASSLEPTPSGDYEQYF
TRBJ2-3 | 18 | TRBV4-3 | TRBD2 | CASSQDSVSGRPADTQYF
TRBJ1-2 | 14 | TRBV19 | TRBD1 | CASSRGRGMDGYTF
TRBJ1-1 | 15 | TRBV29-1 | . | CSVDPDSFSNTEAFF
TRBJ1-1 | 13 | TRBV29-1 | . | CSVAGFVNTEAFF
TRBJ2-7 | 16 | TRBV30 | TRBD2 | CAWNGVAGGPNYEQYF
TRBJ1-1 | 12 | TRBV7-2 | . | CASSLVQGGAFF
TRBJ2-1 | 16 | TRBV12-5 | . | CASGLLLGRSYNEQFF
TRBJ1-1 | 13 | TRBV30 | TRBD1 | CAWSREQGGEAFF
TRBJ2-7 | 13 | TRBV27 | . | CASSYKGSYEQYF
TRBJ2-1 | 14 | TRBV30 | . | CAWRLGAQGDEQFF
TRBJ1-5 | 13 | TRBV2 | TRBD1 | CASSDRENQPQHF
TRBJ2-5 | 10 | TRBV28 | . | CATSVETQYF
TRBJ2-3 | 14 | TRBV7-9 | . | CASSLKDANWAQYF
TRBJ1-5 | 15 | TRBV7-9 | TRBD1 | CASSQGAHRNQPQHF
TRBJ2-5 | 14 | TRBV6-1 | . | CASIRGHTQETQYF
TRBJ1-2 | 14 | TRBV5-4 | . | CASSPGTEVYGYTF
TRBJ2-1 | 15 | TRBV9 | TRBD2 | CASSVGSGSYNEQFF
TRBJ2-3 | 17 | TRBV4-1 | . | CASSLRGTGTSTDTQYF
TRBJ1-6 | 17 | TRBV30 | TRBD1 | CAWSLQGGSSYNSPLHF
TRBJ2-1 | 13 | TRBV6-1 | TRBD2 | CASLTSGGNEQFF
TRBJ2-2 | 14 | TRBV25-1 | TRBD1 | CASRTGGDTGELFF
TRBJ2-2 | 15 | TRBV7-2 | . | CASSSQRVKSGELFF
TRBJ2-5 | 14 | TRBV4-2 | . | CASSQDARGETQYF
TRBJ2-7 | 13 | TRBV19 | TRBD1 | CASSRDRAYEQYF
TRBJ2-5 | 16 | TRBV7-3 | TRBD2 | CASSLSLAGGQETQYF
TRBJ1-4 | 15 | TRBV25-1 | . | CASSGGGATNEKLFF
TRBJ1-2 | 14 | TRBV9 | . | CASSVFGQNHGYTF
TRBJ1-2 | 14 | TRBV4-1 | . | CASSPGGGGYGYTF
TRBJ2-2 | 16 | TRBV27 | TRBD2 | CASSSAGTSEGGELFF